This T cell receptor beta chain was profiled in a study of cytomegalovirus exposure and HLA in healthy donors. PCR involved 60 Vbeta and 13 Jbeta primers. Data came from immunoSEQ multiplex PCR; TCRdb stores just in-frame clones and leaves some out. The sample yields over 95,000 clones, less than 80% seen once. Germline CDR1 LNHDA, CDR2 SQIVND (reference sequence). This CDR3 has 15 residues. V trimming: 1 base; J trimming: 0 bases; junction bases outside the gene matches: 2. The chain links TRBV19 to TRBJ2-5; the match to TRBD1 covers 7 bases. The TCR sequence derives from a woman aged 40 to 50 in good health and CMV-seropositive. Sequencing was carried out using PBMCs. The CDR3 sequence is CASSIGGQYQETQYF. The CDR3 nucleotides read TGTGCCAGTAGTATAGGGGGACAGTACCAAGAGACCCAGTACTTC.